These T cell receptor beta chains were read from a single sample in a study of blood T cell repertoires in COVID-19. Using immunoSEQ multiplex PCR, the repertoire was profiled, and TCRdb retains in-frame clones only, with some absent. Of some 130,000 clones in the sample, around 86% were seen once. The source material was PBMCs or T cells enriched from blood (not recorded which). These receptors were collected from a man aged 45-60 years who had recovered from COVID-19. CDR3s include the opening cysteine and the closing phenylalanine or tryptophan. Each record gives: clone size, D gene, V gene, J gene, CDR3 DNA, CDR3 protein. D genes are given only for firm matches. Clone size appears in some rows only: once, few, many, or a class for an expanded clone.

.	.	TRBV18	TRBJ2-5	TGTGCCAGCTCACCACCAGGGGCCCGAGAGACCCAGTACTTC	CASSPPGARETQYF
.	TRBD2	TRBV6-4	TRBJ2-3	TGTGCCAGCAGTGAAGGGACTAGCGCAGATACGCAGTATTTT	CASSEGTSADTQYF
.	.	TRBV4-3	TRBJ1-1	TGCGCCAGCAGCCAAGATGCCGGGGAGAACACTGAAGCTTTCTTT	CASSQDAGENTEAFF
.	.	TRBV12-3/TRBV12-4	TRBJ1-3	TGTGCCAGCAGTTTCGCGGGAAACACCATATATTTT	CASSFAGNTIYF
.	.	TRBV2	TRBJ1-1	TGTGCCAGCACAGGGGACGGGACTGAAGCTTTCTTT	CASTGDGTEAFF
.	.	TRBV4-3	TRBJ1-3	TGCGCCAGCAGCCAAAAGCAGGGAAGCTCTGGAAACACCATATATTTT	CASSQKQGSSGNTIYF
.	.	TRBV19	TRBJ2-3	TGTGCCAGTACCACGCTCGGGGGTACGCAGTATTTT	CASTTLGGTQYF
.	.	TRBV6-2/TRBV6-3	TRBJ2-3	TGTGCCAGCAGTTACCCGCGGGGGCGAAGAACAGATACGCAGTATTTT	CASSYPRGRRTDTQYF
few	TRBD1	TRBV6-2/TRBV6-3	TRBJ1-2	TGTGCCAGCAGCCCTCGGACAGGGCTCTATGGCTACACCTTC	CASSPRTGLYGYTF
.	.	TRBV11-2	TRBJ2-1	TGTGCCAGCAGCCTTGACGGGGAGATGATCTGGTACGGCGACAATGAGCAGTTCTTC	CASSLDGEMIWYGDNEQFF
.	TRBD2	TRBV6-5	TRBJ2-2	TGTGCCAGCAGTTACACCGGACTAGCGGGGGCCGGGGAGCTGTTTTTT	CASSYTGLAGAGELFF
.	.	TRBV6-4	TRBJ1-4	TGTGCCAGCAGTAGGAGGGGCTCAAATGAAAAACTGTTTTTT	CASSRRGSNEKLFF
.	.	TRBV5-1	TRBJ1-1	TGCGCCAGCAGCTTGGTTTCTAGGCAGGGGACCCTGAACACTGAAGCTTTCTTT	CASSLVSRQGTLNTEAFF
.	TRBD1	TRBV7-2	TRBJ1-4	TGTGCCAGCAGCGCGACAGGGGTCCCGGCAACTAATGAAAAACTGTTTTTT	CASSATGVPATNEKLFF
once	.	TRBV28	TRBJ2-5	.	CASTFGPGRGSGQETQYF
.	.	TRBV2	TRBJ2-5	TGTGCCAGCAGTGAAACTACTAGCTGGGAGACCCAGTACTTC	CASSETTSWETQYF
.	TRBD1	TRBV27	TRBJ1-3	TGTGCCAGCAGTCCACAGGGGGCCGTCTTCTCTGGAAACACCATATATTTT	CASSPQGAVFSGNTIYF
.	.	TRBV6-2/TRBV6-3	TRBJ1-2	TGTGCCAGCAGTTACTACGGTTGGAACTATGGCTACACCTTC	CASSYYGWNYGYTF
.	TRBD1	TRBV5-5	TRBJ1-5	TGTGCCAGCAGCCAGACAGGGGTTGGTCAGCCCCAGCATTTT	CASSQTGVGQPQHF
.	.	TRBV15	TRBJ2-1	TGTGCCACCAGCAGAGGTGGGAGCTCCTACAATGAGCAGTTCTTC	CATSRGGSSYNEQFF
.	TRBD2	TRBV5-4	TRBJ2-5	TGTGCCAGTACCGTCGCGGGGGGGGACCAAGAGACCCAGTACTTC	CASTVAGGDQETQYF
once	TRBD2	TRBV6-2/TRBV6-3	TRBJ2-2	TGTGCCAGCAGTTTTTCCGGGGGGACCACCGGGGAGCTGTTTTTT	CASSFSGGTTGELFF
.	TRBD1	TRBV2	TRBJ1-3	TGTGCCAGCAGTCAACAGGGGTCCTTCTCTGGAAACACCATATATTTT	CASSQQGSFSGNTIYF
.	TRBD1	TRBV5-4	TRBJ2-1	TGTGCCAGCAGCCCCGGACAGGGATCCTACAATGAGCAGTTCTTC	CASSPGQGSYNEQFF
.	.	TRBV9	TRBJ2-5	TGTGCCAGCAGCCAAGGGGGGGGCTACCAAGAGACCCAGTACTTC	CASSQGGGYQETQYF
.	TRBD2	TRBV5-1	TRBJ2-1	TGCGCCAGCAGCTTTGTTATAGCGGGTGACAATGAGCAGTTCTTC	CASSFVIAGDNEQFF
once	.	TRBV7-2	TRBJ2-1	TGTGCCAGCAGCTTAGGAAGCGGGTGGCAGGGTGAGCAGTTCTTC	CASSLGSGWQGEQFF
.	.	TRBV5-1	TRBJ1-1	TGCGCCAGCAGTTTCTACGGGAACACTGAAGCTTTCTTT	CASSFYGNTEAFF
once	.	TRBV11-2	TRBJ1-3	TGTGCCAGCAGCTTAAGATATAATCCGAGTCCTGGTGGAAACACCATATATTTT	CASSLRYNPSPGGNTIYF
few	TRBD1	TRBV6-2/TRBV6-3	TRBJ1-5	TGTGCCAGCAGTTACCGCGGACAGGGAGGACAGCCCCAGCATTTT	CASSYRGQGGQPQHF
once	.	TRBV6-2/TRBV6-3	TRBJ2-1	TGTGCCAGCAGTTACGACAGCTACAATGAGCAGTTCTTC	CASSYDSYNEQFF
.	.	TRBV9	TRBJ1-6	TGTGCCAGCAGCGTAGGGCGGAGAAATTCACCCCTCCACTTT	CASSVGRRNSPLHF
.	TRBD1	TRBV30	TRBJ2-3	TGTGCCTGGAGTGTTTCCCGGACAGGGGGCCCAGATACGCAGTATTTT	CAWSVSRTGGPDTQYF
.	.	TRBV5-1	TRBJ2-7	TGCGCCAGCAGCCAGACAGGTACGGTGTCGGACGAGCAGTACTTC	CASSQTGTVSDEQYF
.	TRBD1	TRBV7-2	TRBJ1-2	TGTGCCAGCAGCCCCCGACAGGGGGGCCTTGGCTACACCTTC	CASSPRQGGLGYTF
.	TRBD1	TRBV7-2	TRBJ1-4	TGTGCCAGCAGCTTAGCTCGGTTGGGACAGGGGAAAGAAAAACTGTTTTTT	CASSLARLGQGKEKLFF
once	TRBD2	TRBV24-1	TRBJ2-5	TGTGCCACCAGTGATTTTAGGATCCAGCGGGGGAACCAAGAGACCCAGTACTTC	CATSDFRIQRGNQETQYF
.	TRBD2	TRBV24-1	TRBJ2-2	TGTGCCACCTCGGACGCGGGAGGGTTCACCGGGGAGCTGTTTTTT	CATSDAGGFTGELFF
.	.	TRBV5-1	TRBJ2-7	TGCGCCAGCAGCTTGTTCAGTAACTCCTACGAGCAGTACTTC	CASSLFSNSYEQYF
.	.	TRBV7-2	TRBJ1-1	TGTGCCAGCAGCTTATTCGGGAACACTGAAGCTTTCTTT	CASSLFGNTEAFF
few	.	TRBV28	TRBJ1-2	TGTGCCAGCAGTTTTAGGGGGTATAGGATCTATGGCTACACCTTC	CASSFRGYRIYGYTF
.	.	TRBV3-1/TRBV3-2	TRBJ1-2	TGTGCCAGCAGCCAAGGGGGGCTGTCCGTTGGCTACACCTTC	CASSQGGLSVGYTF
.	.	TRBV5-1	TRBJ2-1	TGCGCCAGCAGCTACCAGGGTGGGGATGAGCAGTTCTTC	CASSYQGGDEQFF
.	.	TRBV9	TRBJ1-3	TGTGCCAGCAGCTTCAGGGGAGTGTCAGGAAACACCATATATTTT	CASSFRGVSGNTIYF
.	.	TRBV7-3	TRBJ2-7	TGTGCCAGCAGCGAACTCGACGGAGCTGAGCAGTACTTC	CASSELDGAEQYF
.	.	TRBV5-6	TRBJ1-1	TGTGTCACTAACCGGCGGTCGAGGAACACTGAAGCTTTCTTT	CVTNRRSRNTEAFF
.	TRBD1	TRBV25-1	TRBJ1-1	TGTGCCAGCAGGGGACAGGGGGCCCAGAGCGAGGCTTTCTTT	CASRGQGAQSEAFF